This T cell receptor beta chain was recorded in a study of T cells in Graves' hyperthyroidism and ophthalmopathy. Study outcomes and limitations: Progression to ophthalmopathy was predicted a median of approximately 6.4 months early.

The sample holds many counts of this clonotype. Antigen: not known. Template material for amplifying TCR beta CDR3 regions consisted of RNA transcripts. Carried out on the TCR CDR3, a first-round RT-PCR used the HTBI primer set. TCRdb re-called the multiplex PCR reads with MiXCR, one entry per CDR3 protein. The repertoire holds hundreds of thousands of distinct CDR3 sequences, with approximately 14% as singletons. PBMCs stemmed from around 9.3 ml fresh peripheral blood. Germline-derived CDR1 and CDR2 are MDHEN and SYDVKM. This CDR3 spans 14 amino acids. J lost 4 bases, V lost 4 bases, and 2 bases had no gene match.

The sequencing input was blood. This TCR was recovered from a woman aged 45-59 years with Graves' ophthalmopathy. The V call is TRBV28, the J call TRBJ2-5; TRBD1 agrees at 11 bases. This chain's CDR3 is CASSSGQGAETQYF. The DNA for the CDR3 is TGTGCCAGCAGTTCCGGACAGGGGGCAGAGACCCAGTACTTC.